There are a few counts of the clone carrying this TCR beta chain. Original data processing: Using reference gene primer amplification, nucleated cell counts were estimated. Assay: immunoSEQ multiplex PCR; the TCRdb copy retains only in-frame clones and omits some. The DNA was the basis for D and trimming; V, J and clone size are from that table. The sample consists of about 210,000 clones, 88% of them appearing once. Trimming removed 0 bases from V and 1 base from J; junction bases left unmatched: 7. Looked up from germline, CDR1 is LGHDT and CDR2 is YNNKEL (reference sequence). The CDR3 contains 17 residues. The data were taken from a study of blood T cell repertoires in COVID-19. Study summary: Acute and convalescent COVID-19 samples came from the United States, Italy and Spain. From T cells, B-cell-depleted T cells, or PBMCs came the material, which was cDNA or gDNA.

The sample taken for sequencing was peripheral blood. The chain joins TRBV3-1 (or the pseudogene TRBV3-2) to TRBJ2-3; 7 nucleotides agree with TRBD2. The TCR sequence derives from a man aged 65 to 79 with acute or convalescent COVID-19. CDR3 residues: CASSQDGGGPGTDTQYF. In DNA form, the CDR3 reads TGTGCCAGCAGCCAAGATGGGGGAGGGCCTGGCACAGATACGCAGTATTTT.